Detailed here is one T cell receptor beta chain. Its antigen is currently unknown. Germline-derived CDR1 and CDR2 are SQVTM and ANQGSEA. The junction had 14 bases not matched to a gene; V was cut back by 6 bases and J by 8 bases. The CDR3 totals 16 residues. Uncontrolled infection, other autoimmune disease, pregnancy or lactation disqualified patients from enrolment. Diagnosis rested on symptoms, serum thyroxine and TRAb, thyroid ultrasound, and orbital computed tomography. This entry belongs to a study of T cells in Graves' hyperthyroidism and ophthalmopathy. Notes on the study in general: A 13 V-J model separated ophthalmopathy from stable hyperthyroidism. Among thyroid clonotypes expanded above 0.001, most also appeared in blood.

Amplification of TCR beta CDR3 regions was performed using RNA transcripts as template. TCR CDR3 regions were first amplified by RT-PCR with HTBI primers. TCRdb redid the calling of the multiplex PCR reads with MiXCR, one entry per CDR3 protein. The sample shows some 580,000 distinct CDR3 sequences, approximately 15% of them seen only once. The rearrangement links TRBV29-1 to TRBJ2-1; TRBD2 matches 12 bases. This clonotype originated in a woman aged 40 to 50 with Graves' ophthalmopathy. Sequences were obtained from blood. The CDR3 reads CSVAPLLAGGRDEQFF. The CDR3 DNA reads TGCAGCGTCGCCCCCCTACTAGCGGGAGGACGGGATGAGCAGTTCTTC.